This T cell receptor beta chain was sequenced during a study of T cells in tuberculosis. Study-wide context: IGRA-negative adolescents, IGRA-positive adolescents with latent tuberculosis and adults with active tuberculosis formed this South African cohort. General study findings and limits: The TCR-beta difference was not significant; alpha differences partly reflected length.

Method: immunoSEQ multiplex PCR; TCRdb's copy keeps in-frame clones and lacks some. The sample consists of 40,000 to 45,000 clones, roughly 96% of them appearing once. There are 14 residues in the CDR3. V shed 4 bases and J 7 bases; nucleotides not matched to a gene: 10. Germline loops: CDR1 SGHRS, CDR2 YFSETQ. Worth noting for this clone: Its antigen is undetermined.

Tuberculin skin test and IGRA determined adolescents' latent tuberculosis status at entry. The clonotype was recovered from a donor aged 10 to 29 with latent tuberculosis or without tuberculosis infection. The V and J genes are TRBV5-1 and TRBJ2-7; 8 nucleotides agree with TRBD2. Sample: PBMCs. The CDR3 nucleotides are TGCGCCAGCAGCATCGAAGCGGGAGTTGGTGAGCAGTACTTC. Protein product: CASSIEAGVGEQYF.